Listed below are T cell receptor beta chains from one sample, sequenced in a study of blood T cell repertoires in COVID-19. Profiling relied on immunoSEQ multiplex PCR, and the TCRdb table lists in-frame clones only, not all of them. Here the sample spans about 68,000 clones, just over 85% being singletons. The sample taken for sequencing was peripheral blood. The receptors shown here come from a woman aged 55 to 70 with acute or convalescent COVID-19. Each CDR3 is given with its conserved first and last residue. Not all rows give a size; the values are once, few, many and, for expanded clones, a class.

abundance: -; v_gene: TRBV28; j_gene: TRBJ2-7; CDR3aa: CASSQAKYEQYF
abundance: -; v_gene: TRBV5-6; j_gene: TRBJ2-2; CDR3aa: CASSSTTSGRYTGELFF
abundance: -; v_gene: TRBV2; j_gene: TRBJ1-6; CDR3aa: CASRTGADNSPLHF
abundance: few; v_gene: TRBV3-1/TRBV3-2; j_gene: TRBJ1-4; CDR3aa: CASSPGQNRNEKLFF
abundance: -; v_gene: TRBV19; j_gene: TRBJ1-1; CDR3aa: CASSTPSLNTEAFF
abundance: -; v_gene: TRBV27; j_gene: TRBJ1-6; CDR3aa: CATRGGTVNSPLHF
abundance: few; v_gene: TRBV19; j_gene: TRBJ1-3; CDR3aa: CASTRFSTGNTIYF
abundance: once; v_gene: TRBV18; j_gene: TRBJ1-2; CDR3aa: CASSDQGASDYTF
abundance: -; v_gene: TRBV19; j_gene: TRBJ2-3; CDR3aa: CASSIPTEGLWLTDTQYF
abundance: -; v_gene: TRBV4-1; j_gene: TRBJ2-1; CDR3aa: CASSEFSTGYNEQFF
abundance: -; v_gene: TRBV24-1; j_gene: TRBJ2-3; CDR3aa: CATSDWGQTSTDTQYF
abundance: -; v_gene: TRBV10-3; j_gene: TRBJ2-1; CDR3aa: CAISESTGNNEQFF
abundance: -; v_gene: TRBV6-1; j_gene: TRBJ1-4; CDR3aa: CASSERAAIEKLFF
abundance: -; v_gene: TRBV27; j_gene: TRBJ1-2; CDR3aa: CASSLYGREMDGYTF
abundance: -; v_gene: TRBV27; j_gene: TRBJ1-5; CDR3aa: CASSLSMTGSGKDQPQHF
abundance: -; v_gene: TRBV30; j_gene: TRBJ2-3; CDR3aa: CAWSLARRPDTQYF
abundance: -; v_gene: TRBV5-4; j_gene: TRBJ1-2; CDR3aa: CASSARDRVGRGYTF
abundance: -; v_gene: TRBV4-1; j_gene: TRBJ1-2; CDR3aa: CASSHVRGANYGYTF
abundance: -; v_gene: TRBV6-6; j_gene: TRBJ1-2; CDR3aa: CASSQWTGSDGYTF
abundance: -; v_gene: TRBV20-1; j_gene: TRBJ2-7; CDR3aa: CSASVLAGASYEQYF
abundance: -; v_gene: TRBV5-1; j_gene: TRBJ2-1; CDR3aa: CASSFATSGINEQFF
abundance: -; v_gene: TRBV5-1; j_gene: TRBJ1-1; CDR3aa: CASRRSTGENTEAFF